The T cell receptor beta chain under discussion was sequenced for a study of cytomegalovirus exposure and HLA in healthy donors. Whole-study results and caveats: Immune exposure data for these donors was limited to CMV serostatus. 150 or so TCR beta chains were listed as cytomegalovirus-associated.

It was with 60 Vbeta and 13 Jbeta primers that the PCR ran. Sequencing was performed with immunoSEQ multiplex PCR; in TCRdb, only in-frame clones are kept and a portion is missing. Of more than 150,000 clones in the sample, about 81% were seen once. The junction had 3 bases not matched to a gene; V was cut back by 4 bases and J by 5 bases. The CDR3 loop spans 14 amino acids. Germline CDR1 and CDR2: SGHRS and YFSETQ. Comment on this clone: Antigen unknown.

The sample consisted of PBMCs. The chain couples TRBV5-1 to TRBJ1-1; 12 nucleotides line up with TRBD1. This sequence originates from a woman in her twenties or thirties in good health and CMV-seronegative. The CDR3 bases are TGCGCCAGCAGCCAGGGACAGGGGGCGACTGAAGCTTTCTTT. This encodes CASSQGQGATEAFF.